A single TCR beta chain is shown here with its context. V was clipped by 0 bases and J by 8 bases; unmatched bases: 13. This CDR3 spans 18 amino acids. Germline V gene lookup returns CDR1 SGHVS and CDR2 FQNEAQ. This sample was taken from a study of technical replicates of blood from a few donors. Assay: immunoSEQ multiplex PCR; the TCRdb copy retains only in-frame clones and omits some. The sample lists some 87,000 clones, approximately 91% occurring once. Sequencing used T cells isolated from PBMCs. This rearrangement joins TRBV7-8 to TRBJ1-2, with 12 positions matching TRBD1. The source of this sequence is a human donor in good health. This CDR3 reads CASSLAYRDRGREGGYTF. The CDR3 nucleotides are TGTGCCAGCAGCTTAGCCTACCGGGACAGGGGGCGCGAGGGGGGCTACACCTTC.